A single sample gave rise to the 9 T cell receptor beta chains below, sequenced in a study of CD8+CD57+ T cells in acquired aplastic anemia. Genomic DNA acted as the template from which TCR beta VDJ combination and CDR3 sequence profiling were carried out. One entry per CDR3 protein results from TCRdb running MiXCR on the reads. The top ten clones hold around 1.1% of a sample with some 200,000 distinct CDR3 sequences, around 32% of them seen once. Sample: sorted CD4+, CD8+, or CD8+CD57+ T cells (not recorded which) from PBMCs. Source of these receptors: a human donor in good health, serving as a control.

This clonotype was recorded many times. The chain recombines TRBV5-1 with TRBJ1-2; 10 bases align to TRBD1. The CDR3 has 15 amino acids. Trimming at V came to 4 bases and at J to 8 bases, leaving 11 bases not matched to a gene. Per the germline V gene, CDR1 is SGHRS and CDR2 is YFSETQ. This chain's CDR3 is CASSPKDRGTWGYTF. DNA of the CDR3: TGCGCCAGCAGCCCTAAGGACAGGGGGACTTGGGGCTACACCTTC.

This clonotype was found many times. CDR3 residues: CASRTWTGLYGYTF. Written as DNA, the CDR3 is TGTGCCAGCAGGACATGGACAGGCCTCTATGGCTACACCTTC. V gene TRBV6-1 combines with J gene TRBJ1-2; 7 bases map to TRBD1. V dropped 6 bases and J dropped 4; count of bases not matched to a gene: 8. CDR1 and CDR2 from the germline V gene are MNHNS and SASEGT. The CDR3 is 14 residues long.

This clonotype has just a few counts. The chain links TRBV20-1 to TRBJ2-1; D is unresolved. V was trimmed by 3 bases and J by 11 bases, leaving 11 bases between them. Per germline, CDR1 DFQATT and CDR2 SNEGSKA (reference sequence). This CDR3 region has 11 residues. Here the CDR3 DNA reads TGCAGTGCTAGTTCTGGGCCCAAGCAGTTCTTC. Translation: CSASSGPKQFF.

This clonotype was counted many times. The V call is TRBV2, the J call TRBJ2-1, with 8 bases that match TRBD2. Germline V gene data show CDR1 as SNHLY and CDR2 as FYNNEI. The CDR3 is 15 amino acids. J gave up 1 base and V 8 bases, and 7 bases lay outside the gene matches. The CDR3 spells CASSILAASYNEQFF. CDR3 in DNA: TGTGCCAGCTCGATACTAGCGGCTTCCTACAATGAGCAGTTCTTC. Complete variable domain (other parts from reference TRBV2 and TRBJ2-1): EPEVTQTPSHQVTQMGQEVILRCVPISNHLYFYWYRQILGQKVEFLVSFYNNEISEKSEIFDDQFSVERPDGSNFTLKIRSTKLEDSAMYFCASSILAASYNEQFFGPGTRLTVL.

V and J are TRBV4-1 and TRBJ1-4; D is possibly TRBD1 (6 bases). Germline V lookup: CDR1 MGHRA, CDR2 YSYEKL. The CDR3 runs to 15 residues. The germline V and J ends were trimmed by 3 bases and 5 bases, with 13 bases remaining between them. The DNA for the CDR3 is TGCGCCAGCAGCCAGACGGGACAAGAAAATGAAAAACTGTTTTTT. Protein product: CASSQTGQENEKLFF.

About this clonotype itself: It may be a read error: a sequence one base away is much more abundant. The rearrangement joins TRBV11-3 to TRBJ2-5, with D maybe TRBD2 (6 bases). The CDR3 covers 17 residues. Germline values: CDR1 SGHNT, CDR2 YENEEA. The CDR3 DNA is TGTGCCAGCAGCTTATGGGGGGTAGCGGAAGGGAGAGAGGCCCAGTACTTC. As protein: CASSLWGVAEGREAQYF.

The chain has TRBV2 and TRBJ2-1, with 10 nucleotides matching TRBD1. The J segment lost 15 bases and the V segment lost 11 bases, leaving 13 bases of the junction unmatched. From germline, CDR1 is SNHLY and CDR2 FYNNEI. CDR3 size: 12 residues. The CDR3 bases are TGTGCCTGGACAGGGGGATCCCCCTTGCGGTTCTTC. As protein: CAWTGGSPLRFF.

The CDR3 DNA reads as TGTGCCAGCAGCTTCGACGGGGAGACCCAGTACTTC. It is translated as CASSFDGETQYF. The rearrangement joins TRBV7-2 to TRBJ2-5; D ambiguous. The CDR3 is 12 amino acids. Germline V lookup: CDR1 SGHTA, CDR2 FQGNSA. V lost 3 bases to trimming and J lost 5 bases, with 7 bases between them.

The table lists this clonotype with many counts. The CDR3 loop is CASSLLAGITDTQYF. The CDR3 DNA reads as TGTGCCAGCAGCTTACTAGCGGGGATCACAGATACGCAGTATTTT. The J gene is TRBJ2-3, the V gene TRBV7-2; 9 bases are shared with TRBD2. The germline V gene encodes CDR1 SGHTA and CDR2 FQGNSA. The junction had 2 bases not matched to a gene; V was cut back by 2 bases and J by 2 bases. CDR3 length: 15 amino acids.